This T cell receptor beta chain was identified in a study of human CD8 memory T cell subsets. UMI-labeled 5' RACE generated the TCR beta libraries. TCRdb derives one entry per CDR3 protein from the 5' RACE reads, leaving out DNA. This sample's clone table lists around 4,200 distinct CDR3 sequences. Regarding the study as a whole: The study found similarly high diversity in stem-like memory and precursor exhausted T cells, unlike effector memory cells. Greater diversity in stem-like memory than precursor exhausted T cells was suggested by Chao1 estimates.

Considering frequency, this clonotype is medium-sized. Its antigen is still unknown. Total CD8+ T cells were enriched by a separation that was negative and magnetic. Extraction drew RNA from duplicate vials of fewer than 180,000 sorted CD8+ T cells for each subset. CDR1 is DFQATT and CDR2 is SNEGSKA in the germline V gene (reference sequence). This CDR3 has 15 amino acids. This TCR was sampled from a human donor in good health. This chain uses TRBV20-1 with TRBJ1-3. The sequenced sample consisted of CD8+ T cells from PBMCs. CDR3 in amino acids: CSARDFRDSGNTIYF.